This is a list of T cell receptor beta chains from one sample in a study of CD8 T cells in ankylosing spondylitis. In TCRdb, the 5' RACE reads were re-called with MiXCR into one record per CDR3 protein. In the table there are just under 550,000 distinct CDR3 sequences, approximately 12% of which are singletons. What was sequenced was blood, either unsorted or a sorted T cell fraction (not recorded which). The receptor source for this set is a male donor with ankylosing spondylitis. CDR3s include the opening cysteine and the closing phenylalanine or tryptophan. Expanded clones get a size class; other rows say once, few or many, or leave the size out.

cdr3_length	clone_size	v_call	j_call	cdr3_aa
14	.	TRBV20-1	TRBJ1-5	CSVRDALSNQPQHF
16	many	TRBV5-1	TRBJ2-3	CASSSGLAGSTDTQYF
15	few	TRBV27	TRBJ2-3	CASSLSFRRTDTQYF
12	.	TRBV6-6	TRBJ2-7	CASSSTGGEQYF
14	many	TRBV24-1	TRBJ1-2	CATSQGQGAVGYTF
13	few	TRBV19	TRBJ1-2	CASNQGGGYGYTF
14	many	TRBV7-2	TRBJ2-2	CASSLGLAVGELFF
10	.	TRBV6-2/TRBV6-3	TRBJ2-5	CASSSETQYF
15	many	TRBV5-1	TRBJ1-2	CASSDSTLGTYGYTF
16	few	TRBV7-9	TRBJ2-1	CASSAGTVSSYNEQFF
12	few	TRBV20-1	TRBJ2-3	CSAQTPTDTQYF
15	few	TRBV5-1	TRBJ1-4	CASSSSGGGSEKLFF
15	.	TRBV3-1	TRBJ1-5	CASSQDPASPQPQHF
14	few	TRBV11-2	TRBJ2-5	CASSSPGLQETQYF
13	few	TRBV4-1	TRBJ1-2	CASRPTGNYGYTF
13	.	TRBV5-1	TRBJ2-3	CASSARETDTQYF
15	few	TRBV7-8	TRBJ2-3	CASSHVRIGTDTQYF
19	once	TRBV20-1	TRBJ2-1	CRARAPGLAGVGTYNEQFF
15	many	TRBV29-1	TRBJ2-3	CSVEADAPGTDTQYF
14	few	TRBV27	TRBJ1-1	CASSHTGGETEAFF
15	many	TRBV14	TRBJ2-3	CASSRGVIDTDTQYF
14	.	TRBV7-2	TRBJ1-1	CASSLGGSRPEAFF
17	many	TRBV6-2/TRBV6-3	TRBJ2-1	CASSSRIYGSSYNEQFF
22	few	TRBV7-6	TRBJ2-2	CASSLSPPGLAGAWANTGELFF
14	few	TRBV20-1	TRBJ1-3	CSALQALSGNTIYF
14	many	TRBV7-7	TRBJ1-4	CASSLVGNTEKLFF
15	few	TRBV20-1	TRBJ1-2	CSARVLGQSNYGYTF
15	many	TRBV29-1	TRBJ2-2	CSVAGQLGYAGELFF
15	.	TRBV20-1	TRBJ2-3	CSAREHRGGTDTQYF
13	few	TRBV3-1	TRBJ1-1	CASSQGGDTSAFF